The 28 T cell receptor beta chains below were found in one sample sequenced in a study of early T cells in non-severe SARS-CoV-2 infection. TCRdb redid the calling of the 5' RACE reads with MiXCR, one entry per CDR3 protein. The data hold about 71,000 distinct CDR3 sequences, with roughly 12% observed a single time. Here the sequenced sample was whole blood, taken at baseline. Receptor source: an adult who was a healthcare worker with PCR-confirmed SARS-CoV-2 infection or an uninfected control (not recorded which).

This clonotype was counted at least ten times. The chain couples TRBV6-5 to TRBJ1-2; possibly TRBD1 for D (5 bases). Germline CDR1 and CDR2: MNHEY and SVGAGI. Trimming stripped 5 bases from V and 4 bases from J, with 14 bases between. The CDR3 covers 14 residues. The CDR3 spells CASSPGQNFYGYTF. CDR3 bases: TGTGCCAGCAGTCCAGGACAAAACTTCTATGGCTACACCTTC.

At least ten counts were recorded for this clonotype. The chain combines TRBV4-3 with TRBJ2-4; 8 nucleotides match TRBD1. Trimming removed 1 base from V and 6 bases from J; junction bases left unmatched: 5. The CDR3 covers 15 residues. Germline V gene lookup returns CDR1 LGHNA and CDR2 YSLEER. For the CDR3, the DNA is TGCGCCAGCAGCCAAGTTGGGCAGGGGGCAAACATTCAGTACTTC. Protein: CASSQVGQGANIQYF.

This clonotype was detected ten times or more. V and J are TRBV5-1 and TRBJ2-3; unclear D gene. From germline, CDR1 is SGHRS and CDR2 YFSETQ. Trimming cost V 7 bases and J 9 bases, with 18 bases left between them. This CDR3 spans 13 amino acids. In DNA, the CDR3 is TGCGCCAGCGGGGAAGTCACCAAAGAGACGCAGTATTTT. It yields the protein CASGEVTKETQYF.

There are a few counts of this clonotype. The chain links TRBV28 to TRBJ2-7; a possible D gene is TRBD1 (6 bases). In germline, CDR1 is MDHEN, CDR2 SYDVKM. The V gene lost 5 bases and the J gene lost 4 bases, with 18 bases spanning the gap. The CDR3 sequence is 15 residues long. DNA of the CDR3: TGTGCCAGCAGTCCTCCCGGGACCACAGGGTACGAGCAGTACTTC. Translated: CASSPPGTTGYEQYF. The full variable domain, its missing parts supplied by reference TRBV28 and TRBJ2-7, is DVKVTQSSRYLVKRTGEKVFLECVQDMDHENMFWYRQDPGLGLRLIYFSYDVKMKEKGDIPEGYSVSREKKERFSLILESASTNQTSMYLCASSPPGTTGYEQYFGPGTRLTVT.

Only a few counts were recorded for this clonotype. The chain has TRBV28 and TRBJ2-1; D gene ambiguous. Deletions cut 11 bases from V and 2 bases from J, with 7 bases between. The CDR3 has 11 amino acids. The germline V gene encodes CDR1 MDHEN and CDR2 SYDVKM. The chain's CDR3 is CAHRAYNEQFF. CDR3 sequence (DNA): TGTGCCCATCGAGCCTACAATGAGCAGTTCTTC.

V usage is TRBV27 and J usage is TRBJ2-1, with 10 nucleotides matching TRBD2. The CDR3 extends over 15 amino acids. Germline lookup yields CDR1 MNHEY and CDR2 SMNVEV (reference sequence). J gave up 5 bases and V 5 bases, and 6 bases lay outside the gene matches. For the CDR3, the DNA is TGTGCCAGCAGTGGGGCTAGCGGGAGAAACAATGAGCAGTTCTTC. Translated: CASSGASGRNNEQFF.

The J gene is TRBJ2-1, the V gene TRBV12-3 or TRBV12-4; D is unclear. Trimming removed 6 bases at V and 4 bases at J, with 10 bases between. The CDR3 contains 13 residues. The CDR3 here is CASSPGRYNEQFF. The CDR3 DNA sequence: TGTGCCAGCAGCCCTGGACGTTACAATGAGCAGTTCTTC.

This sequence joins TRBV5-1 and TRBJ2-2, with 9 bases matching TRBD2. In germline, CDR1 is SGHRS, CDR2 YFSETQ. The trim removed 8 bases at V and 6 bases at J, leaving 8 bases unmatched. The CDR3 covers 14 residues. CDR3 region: CASQRGASAGELFF. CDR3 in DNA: TGCGCCAGTCAGCGGGGGGCCAGCGCCGGGGAGCTGTTTTTT.

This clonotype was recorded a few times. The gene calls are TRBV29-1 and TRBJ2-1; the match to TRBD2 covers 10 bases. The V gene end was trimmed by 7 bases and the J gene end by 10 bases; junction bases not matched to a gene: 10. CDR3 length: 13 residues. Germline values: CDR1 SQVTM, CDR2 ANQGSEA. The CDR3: CSGGRLAGEEQFF. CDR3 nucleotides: TGCAGCGGTGGGAGACTAGCGGGCGAGGAGCAGTTCTTC.

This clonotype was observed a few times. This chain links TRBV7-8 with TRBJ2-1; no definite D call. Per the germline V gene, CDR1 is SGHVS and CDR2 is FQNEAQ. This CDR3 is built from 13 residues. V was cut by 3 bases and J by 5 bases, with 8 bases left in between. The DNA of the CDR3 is TGTGCCAGCAGCTTCGGTCTAGACAATGAGCAGTTCTTC. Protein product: CASSFGLDNEQFF.

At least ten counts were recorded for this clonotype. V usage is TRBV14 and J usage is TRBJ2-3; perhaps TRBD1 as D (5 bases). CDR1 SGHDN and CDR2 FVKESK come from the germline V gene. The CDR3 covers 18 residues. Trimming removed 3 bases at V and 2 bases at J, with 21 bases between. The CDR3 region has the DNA TGTGCCAGCAGCCAGGGTTATAACCGCAGGGCTCTCACAGATACGCAGTATTTT. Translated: CASSQGYNRRALTDTQYF.

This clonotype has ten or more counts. The CDR3 loop reads CASSLDGFKFF. The DNA of the CDR3 is TGTGCCAGCAGCTTAGATGGGTTCAAGTTCTTC. This chain links TRBV11-2 with TRBJ2-1; no clear D gene. The CDR3 totals 11 residues. Germline loops: CDR1 SGHAT, CDR2 FQNNGV. V gave up 0 bases and J gave up 14 bases, with 8 bases separating them. The full variable domain, completed using reference TRBV11-2 and TRBJ2-1, is EAGVAQSPRYKIIEKRQSVAFWCNPISGHATLYWYQQILGQGPKLLIQFQNNGVVDDSQLPKDRFSAERLKGVDSTLKIQPAKLEDSAVYLCASSLDGFKFFGPGTRLTVL.

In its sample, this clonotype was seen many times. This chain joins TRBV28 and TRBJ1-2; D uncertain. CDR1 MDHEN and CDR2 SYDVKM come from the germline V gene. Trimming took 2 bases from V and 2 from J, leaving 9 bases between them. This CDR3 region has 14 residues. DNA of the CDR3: TGTGCCAGCAGTTTAGGTTGGAGAAACTATGGCTACACCTTC. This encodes CASSLGWRNYGYTF.

This CDR3 is CAISEVSGGRTGELFF. The CDR3 DNA reads as TGTGCCATCAGTGAGGTTTCAGGGGGCCGGACCGGGGAGCTGTTTTTT. V and J are TRBV10-3 and TRBJ2-2, with 8 bases that match TRBD1. The V segment lost 2 bases and the J segment 5 bases; nucleotides outside the gene matches: 7. The CDR3 contains 16 residues. CDR1 is ENHRY and CDR2 is SYGVKD in the germline V gene.

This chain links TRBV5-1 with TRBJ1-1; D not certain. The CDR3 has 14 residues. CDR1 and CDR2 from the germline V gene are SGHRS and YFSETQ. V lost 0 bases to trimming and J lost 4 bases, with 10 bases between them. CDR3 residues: CASSLGGSITEAFF. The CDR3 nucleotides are TGCGCCAGCAGCTTGGGGGGATCGATCACTGAAGCTTTCTTT.

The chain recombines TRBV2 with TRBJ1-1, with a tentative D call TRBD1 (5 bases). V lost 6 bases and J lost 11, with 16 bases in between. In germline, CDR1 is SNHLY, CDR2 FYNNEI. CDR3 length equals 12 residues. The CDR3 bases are TGTGCCAGCAGGCCTAGAGGGGTGGTCGCTTTCTTT. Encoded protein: CASRPRGVVAFF.

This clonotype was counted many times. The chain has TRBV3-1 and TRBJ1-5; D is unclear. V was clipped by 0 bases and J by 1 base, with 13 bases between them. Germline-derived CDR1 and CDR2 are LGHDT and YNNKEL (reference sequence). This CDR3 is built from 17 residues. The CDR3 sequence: CASSQESPGVSNQPQHF. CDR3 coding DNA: TGTGCCAGCAGCCAAGAATCGCCCGGGGTGAGCAATCAGCCCCAGCATTTT.

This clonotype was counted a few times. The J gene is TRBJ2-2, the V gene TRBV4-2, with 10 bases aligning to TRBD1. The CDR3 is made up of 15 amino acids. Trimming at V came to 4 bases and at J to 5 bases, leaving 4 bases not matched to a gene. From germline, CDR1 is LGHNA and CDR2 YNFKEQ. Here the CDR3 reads CASSPGTGVTGELFF. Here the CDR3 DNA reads TGTGCCAGCAGCCCCGGGACAGGGGTGACCGGGGAGCTGTTTTTT.

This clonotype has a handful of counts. CDR3 sequence: CASSIQGNYGYTF. Written as DNA, the CDR3 is TGTGCCAGCAGTATCCAGGGCAACTATGGCTACACCTTC. This sequence joins TRBV28 and TRBJ1-2; possibly TRBD1 for D (5 bases). The V gene lost 5 bases and the J gene lost 2 bases, with 9 bases spanning the gap. The CDR3 length is 13 residues. Germline loops: CDR1 MDHEN, CDR2 SYDVKM.

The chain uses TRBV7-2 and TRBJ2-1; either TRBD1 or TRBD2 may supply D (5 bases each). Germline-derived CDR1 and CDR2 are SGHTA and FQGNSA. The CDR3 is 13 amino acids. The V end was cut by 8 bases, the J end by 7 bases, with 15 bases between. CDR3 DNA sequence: TGTGCCAGCTCCTCAACCAGGGAGAATGAGCAGTTCTTC. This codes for CASSSTRENEQFF.

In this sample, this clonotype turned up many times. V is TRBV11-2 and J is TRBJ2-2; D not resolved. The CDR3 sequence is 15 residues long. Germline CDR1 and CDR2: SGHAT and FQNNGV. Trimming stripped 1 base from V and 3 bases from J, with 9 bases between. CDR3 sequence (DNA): TGTGCCAGCAGCTTAGGCAACCCCTACACCGGGGAGCTGTTTTTT. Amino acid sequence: CASSLGNPYTGELFF.

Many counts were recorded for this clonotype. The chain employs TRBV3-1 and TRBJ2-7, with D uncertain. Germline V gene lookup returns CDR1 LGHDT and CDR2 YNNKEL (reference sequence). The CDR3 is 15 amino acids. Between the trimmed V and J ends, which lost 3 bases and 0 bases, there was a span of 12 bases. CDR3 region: CASSHWGVSSYEQYF. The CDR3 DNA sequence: TGTGCCAGCAGCCACTGGGGTGTTAGCTCCTACGAGCAGTACTTC.

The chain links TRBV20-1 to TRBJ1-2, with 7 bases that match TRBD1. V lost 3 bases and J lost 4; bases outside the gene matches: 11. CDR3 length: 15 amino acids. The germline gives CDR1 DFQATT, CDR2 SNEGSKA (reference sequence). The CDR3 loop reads CSARMGDRAAYGYTF. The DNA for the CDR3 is TGCAGTGCTAGGATGGGAGACAGGGCCGCCTATGGCTACACCTTC.

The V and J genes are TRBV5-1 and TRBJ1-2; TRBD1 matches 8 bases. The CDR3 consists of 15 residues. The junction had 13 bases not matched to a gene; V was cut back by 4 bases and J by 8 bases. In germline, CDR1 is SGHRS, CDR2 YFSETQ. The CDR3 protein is CASSHGQGFSEGYTF. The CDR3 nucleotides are TGCGCCAGCAGCCACGGACAGGGTTTCTCGGAAGGCTACACCTTC.

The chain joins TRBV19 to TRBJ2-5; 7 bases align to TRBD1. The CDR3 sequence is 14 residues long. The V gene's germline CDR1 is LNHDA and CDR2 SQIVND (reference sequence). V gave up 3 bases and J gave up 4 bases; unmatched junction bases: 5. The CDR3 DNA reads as TGTGCCAGTAGTATTGAGGGGGCTCGAGAGACCCAGTACTTC. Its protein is CASSIEGARETQYF.

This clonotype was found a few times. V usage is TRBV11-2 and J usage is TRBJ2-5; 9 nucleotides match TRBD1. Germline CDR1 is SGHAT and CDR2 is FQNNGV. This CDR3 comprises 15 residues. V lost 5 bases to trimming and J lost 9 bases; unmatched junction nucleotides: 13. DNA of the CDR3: TGTGCCAGCAGCCCATCCGGGACAGGGCAAGGGGCCCAGTACTTC. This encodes CASSPSGTGQGAQYF.

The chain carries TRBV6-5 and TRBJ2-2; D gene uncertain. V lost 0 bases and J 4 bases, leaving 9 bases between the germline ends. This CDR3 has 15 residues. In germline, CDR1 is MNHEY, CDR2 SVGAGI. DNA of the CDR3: TGTGCCAGCAGTTACTCGATGGCAACCACCGGGGAGCTGTTTTTT. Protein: CASSYSMATTGELFF.

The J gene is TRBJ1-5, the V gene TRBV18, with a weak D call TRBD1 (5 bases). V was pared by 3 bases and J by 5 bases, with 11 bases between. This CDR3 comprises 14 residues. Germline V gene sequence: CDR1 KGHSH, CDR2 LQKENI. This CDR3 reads CASSPTGGDQPQHF. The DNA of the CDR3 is TGTGCCAGCTCACCCACGGGGGGTGATCAGCCCCAGCATTTT.